A single sample is the source of the 23 T cell receptor beta chains below, sequenced in a study of response to subunit inactivated influenza vaccine. One entry per CDR3 protein, called by TCRdb with MiXCR from the RT-PCR reads. The profile shows some 640,000 distinct CDR3 sequences, over 11% of them singletons. The material sequenced was PBMCs from blood, taken 14 to 15 days before vaccination. The receptors stem from a man between 50 and 59 years old who received an inactivated influenza vaccine.

The rearrangement joins TRBV18 to TRBJ2-1, with TRBD2 matching over 7 bases. The germline V gene encodes CDR1 KGHSH and CDR2 LQKENI. The CDR3 covers 17 residues. V dropped 2 bases and J dropped 4; count of bases not matched to a gene: 11. As DNA, the CDR3 is TGTGCCAGCTCACCAAAACCCGGGACTAACAGATACAATGAGCAGTTCTTC. Translated, it gives CASSPKPGTNRYNEQFF.

The sample holds a few counts of this clonotype. V usage is TRBV7-2 and J usage is TRBJ1-2, with unresolved D. CDR3 length: 14 residues. CDR1 and CDR2 (germline): SGHTA, FQGNSA. V lost 3 bases and J 1 base, leaving 9 bases between the germline ends. CDR3 amino acids: CASSFGRVNYGYTF. CDR3 coding DNA: TGTGCCAGCAGCTTCGGACGGGTTAACTATGGCTACACCTTC.

Comment on this clonotype: The germline gene is not matched at one end of the junction; a read error may be the cause. The chain recombines TRBV2 with TRBJ2-7; D ambiguous. The CDR3 sequence is 14 residues long. From germline, CDR1 is SNHLY and CDR2 FYNNEI. This CDR3 is CASRKPGATYEHYF. Written as DNA, the CDR3 is TGTGCCAGCCGGAAGCCAGGAGCGACCTACGAGCATTACTTC.

The CDR3: CASSQDEGSWSPLHF. The CDR3 DNA follows: TGCGCCAGCAGCCAAGATGAGGGGAGTTGGTCACCCCTCCACTTT. The gene calls are TRBV4-1 and TRBJ1-6; TRBD1 might be the D (5 bases). Looked up from germline, CDR1 is MGHRA and CDR2 is YSYEKL. The CDR3 covers 15 residues. Trimming left V 0 bases short and J 10 bases short, with 13 bases between.

This clonotype was counted only a few times. The CDR3 loop reads CSASTGTGPQAQHF. The CDR3 coding sequence is TGCAGTGCTTCCACCGGGACGGGGCCGCAGGCCCAGCATTTT. The J gene is TRBJ1-5, the V gene TRBV20-1; possible D gene TRBD1, 5 bases. The CDR3 is 14 amino acids. V gave up 5 bases and J gave up 11 bases, with 22 bases separating them. From germline, CDR1 is DFQATT and CDR2 SNEGSKA (reference sequence).

This clonotype turned up a few times. The genes are TRBV7-2 and TRBJ2-1; a possible D gene is TRBD1 (6 bases). The CDR3 is made up of 16 amino acids. Germline CDR1 and CDR2: SGHTA and FQGNSA. Trimming took 2 bases from V and 0 from J, leaving 11 bases between them. The CDR3 DNA follows: TGTGCCAGCAGCTTAAGACAGGCGCTCTCCTACAATGAGCAGTTCTTC. Translated: CASSLRQALSYNEQFF.

The CDR3 region has the DNA TGTGCCATCAGTGAGAGGTTGGCTAGCGGGCGCCAAAACACGAATGAGCAGTTCTTC. Translating gives CAISERLASGRQNTNEQFF. The chain carries TRBV10-3 and TRBJ2-1, with 8 bases fitting TRBD2. The CDR3 consists of 19 residues. Germline CDR1 ENHRY, CDR2 SYGVKD. V shed 2 bases and J 7 bases; nucleotides not matched to a gene: 19.

This chain uses TRBV20-1 with TRBJ2-3; no clear D gene. Germline CDR1 and CDR2: DFQATT and SNEGSKA (reference sequence). The CDR3 spans 16 residues. The V and J ends lost 6 bases and 1 base respectively, with 20 bases between them. The CDR3 sequence is CSAERVERSRTDTQYF. Written as DNA, the CDR3 is TGCAGTGCCGAGCGTGTCGAGCGCTCCCGCACAGATACGCAGTATTTT.

The V and J genes are TRBV6-1 and TRBJ2-2; weak D call: TRBD2 (6 bases). There are 13 residues in the CDR3. Germline CDR1 reads MNHNS; CDR2 reads SASEGT. Trimming cost V 8 bases and J 7 bases, with 14 bases left between them. The CDR3 DNA sequence: TGTGCCAGCCGACTAGTTAGTCTCGGGGAGCTGTTTTTT. Amino acids: CASRLVSLGELFF.

This sequence joins TRBV12-3 or TRBV12-4 and TRBJ2-7; possibly TRBD1 or TRBD2 for D (6 bases each). V was pared by 6 bases and J by 3 bases, with 15 bases between. The CDR3 has 14 amino acids. The chain's CDR3 is CASSPGGPVYEQYF. The CDR3 coding sequence is TGTGCCAGCAGCCCCGGGGGCCCCGTCTACGAGCAGTACTTC.

This clonotype was counted a few times. The chain links TRBV29-1 to TRBJ2-7; 8 bases are shared with TRBD1. Trimming at V came to 2 bases and at J to 6 bases, leaving 3 bases not matched to a gene. In germline, CDR1 is SQVTM, CDR2 ANQGSEA. The CDR3 has 12 residues. The CDR3 spells CSVEQGAGEQYF. CDR3 DNA: TGCAGCGTTGAACAGGGGGCTGGCGAGCAGTACTTC.

This clonotype has a count of ten or more. The V and J genes are TRBV9 and TRBJ2-5; D is ambiguous. Germline V gene data show CDR1 as SGDLS and CDR2 as YYNGEE. The V gene lost 3 bases and the J gene lost 0 bases, with 6 bases spanning the gap. CDR3 length: 13 residues. The chain's CDR3 is CASSGPNQETQYF. DNA for the CDR3: TGTGCCAGCAGCGGCCCGAACCAAGAGACCCAGTACTTC.

This chain joins TRBV10-3 and TRBJ2-7, with 10 nucleotides matching TRBD2. The CDR3 spans 15 residues. Germline V lookup: CDR1 ENHRY, CDR2 SYGVKD. The J segment lost 3 bases and the V segment lost 5 bases, leaving 7 bases of the junction unmatched. The CDR3 spells CAISPSGSPGYEQYF. CDR3 sequence (DNA): TGTGCCATCAGTCCTAGCGGGAGCCCCGGCTACGAGCAGTACTTC.

This clonotype was counted a few times. V gene TRBV11-2 combines with J gene TRBJ1-2, with 7 nucleotides matching TRBD1. This CDR3 spans 15 amino acids. Germline V gene lookup returns CDR1 SGHAT and CDR2 FQNNGV. V dropped 5 bases and J dropped 4; count of bases not matched to a gene: 10. In DNA, the CDR3 is TGTGCCAGCAGCCGCGGGACAGAACTTCCCTATGGCTACACCTTC. It yields the protein CASSRGTELPYGYTF.

The chain carries TRBV24-1 and TRBJ2-3; D possibly corresponds to TRBD2 (6 bases). The CDR3 consists of 15 residues. The germline V gene encodes CDR1 KGHDR and CDR2 SFDVKD. The ends were cut back, 6 bases at V and 2 bases at J, with 14 bases in the middle. The DNA of the CDR3 is TGTGCCACCAGTTTGGGCGGGATCAACACAGATACGCAGTATTTT. Translating it yields CATSLGGINTDTQYF.

V is TRBV7-6 and J is TRBJ2-1, with a tentative D call TRBD1 (6 bases). The CDR3 contains 16 residues. Germline CDR1 SGHVS, CDR2 FNYEAQ. V was trimmed by 1 base and J by 1 base, leaving 11 bases between them. Here the CDR3 reads CASSLEGDSSYNEQFF. In nucleotides, the CDR3 is TGTGCCAGCAGCTTAGAGGGGGATAGTTCCTACAATGAGCAGTTCTTC.

J is TRBJ2-2 and V is TRBV6-5, with D hard to call. Trimming cost V 0 bases and J 3 bases, with 14 bases left between them. This CDR3 region has 17 residues. From germline, CDR1 is MNHEY and CDR2 SVGAGI. In nucleotides, the CDR3 is TGTGCCAGCAGTTACTCTGGCTCCACCCTTTACACCGGGGAGCTGTTTTTT. This encodes CASSYSGSTLYTGELFF.

The chain has TRBV11-2 and TRBJ2-3; D possibly corresponds to TRBD2 (5 bases). The CDR3 loop spans 13 amino acids. V was cut by 3 bases and J by 6 bases, with 10 bases left in between. Germline V gives CDR1 SGHAT, CDR2 FQNNGV. This chain's CDR3 is CASSFGGKDTQYF. DNA for the CDR3: TGTGCCAGCAGCTTTGGAGGAAAGGATACGCAGTATTTT. Combining the CDR3 with reference TRBV11-2 and TRBJ2-3 gives the whole variable domain EAGVAQSPRYKIIEKRQSVAFWCNPISGHATLYWYQQILGQGPKLLIQFQNNGVVDDSQLPKDRFSAERLKGVDSTLKIQPAKLEDSAVYLCASSFGGKDTQYFGPGTRLTVL.

The chain couples TRBV5-4 to TRBJ1-2; the D gene is possibly TRBD1 (6 bases). V dropped 2 bases and J dropped 5 bases, with 13 bases sitting between them. Germline values: CDR1 SGHNT, CDR2 YYREEE (reference sequence). This CDR3 comprises 14 residues. The CDR3 reads CASSLRGQGYGYTF. CDR3 nucleotide sequence: TGTGCCAGCAGCTTACGGGGGCAGGGGTATGGCTACACCTTC.

This clonotype was detected only a few times. The chain recombines TRBV4-2 with TRBJ1-3; no definite D call. The germline V gene encodes CDR1 LGHNA and CDR2 YNFKEQ. The CDR3 has 15 amino acids. Trimming shortened V by 5 bases and J by 0 bases, and 11 bases separated the two germline ends. CDR3: CASSFGLSSGNTIYF. Written as DNA, the CDR3 is TGTGCCAGCAGCTTTGGATTAAGCTCTGGAAACACCATATATTTT.

This clonotype was seen a few times. The chain is built from TRBV20-1 and TRBJ1-3, with a possible D match to TRBD1 (5 bases). Germline V lookup: CDR1 DFQATT, CDR2 SNEGSKA (reference sequence). Trimming took off 2 bases at V and 5 bases at J, with 10 bases between the two ends. This CDR3 has 13 amino acids. DNA of the CDR3: TGCAGTGCTAGATGGAGGGGTAGAAACACCATATATTTT. Translated: CSARWRGRNTIYF.

This clonotype came up a few times. The chain has TRBV5-1 and TRBJ2-3; 9 nucleotides line up with TRBD1. The CDR3 sequence is 15 residues long. CDR1 is SGHRS and CDR2 is YFSETQ in the germline V gene. V lost 4 bases to trimming and J lost 2 bases; unmatched junction nucleotides: 5. As DNA, the CDR3 is TGCGCCAGCAGCCCAGACAGGGGGGACACAGATACGCAGTATTTT. It codes for CASSPDRGDTDTQYF.

V and J are TRBV7-9 and TRBJ2-5; 9 bases fit TRBD2. The CDR3 sequence is 15 residues long. CDR1 SEHNR and CDR2 FQNEAQ come from the germline V gene (reference sequence). Trimming at V came to 6 bases and at J to 5 bases, leaving 10 bases not matched to a gene. The CDR3, as DNA: TGTGCCAGCAGTAGCGGGAGACTCCCCGGGGAGACCCAGTACTTC. Amino acid sequence: CASSSGRLPGETQYF.